One sample yielded the 21 T cell receptor beta chains listed below, sequenced in a study of blood T cell repertoires in COVID-19. Profiled with immunoSEQ multiplex PCR; TCRdb holds only in-frame clones, not every one. The repertoire has 250,000 to 300,000 clones, more than 85% of them found once; the top ten carry around 5.1%. Sequenced material: peripheral blood. The receptors derive from a woman aged 60-75 years with COVID-19, enrolled during active disease.

This sequence joins TRBV2 and TRBJ2-5, with 8 bases fitting TRBD1. The CDR3 totals 16 residues. CDR1 and CDR2 (germline): SNHLY, FYNNEI. V lost 0 bases and J lost 2; bases outside the gene matches: 5. The CDR3 protein is CASSEAGTGGQETQYF. The CDR3 DNA reads as TGTGCCAGCAGTGAAGCGGGAACAGGGGGGCAAGAGACCCAGTACTTC.

This clone showed up just once. The chain uses TRBV5-1 and TRBJ1-1; TRBD1 matches at 7 bases. The CDR3 length is 16 residues. V was pared by 4 bases and J by 2 bases, with 11 bases of the junction left unmatched. Per germline, CDR1 SGHRS and CDR2 YFSETQ. CDR3 loop: CASSVEWTGVNTEAFF. Here the CDR3 DNA reads TGCGCCAGCAGCGTGGAGTGGACAGGTGTAAACACTGAAGCTTTCTTT.

V is TRBV7-9 and J is TRBJ2-1; TRBD1 might be the D (6 bases). The V end was cut by 1 base, the J end by 3 bases, with 16 bases between. Germline-derived CDR1 and CDR2 are SEHNR and FQNEAQ (reference sequence). This CDR3 has 17 amino acids. The CDR3 protein is CASSLGRNRGGYNEQFF. The CDR3 DNA follows: TGTGCCAGCAGCTTAGGTAGGAACAGAGGGGGCTACAATGAGCAGTTCTTC.

This chain connects TRBV28 to TRBJ1-2; no reliable D call. This CDR3 spans 16 amino acids. The V gene's germline CDR1 is MDHEN and CDR2 SYDVKM. Trimming cost V 3 bases and J 4 bases, with 18 bases left between them. In DNA, the CDR3 is TGTGCCAGCAGTTTCGGCGGGAGCAGGCCCCTCTATGGCTACACCTTC. Its protein is CASSFGGSRPLYGYTF.

This clone was detected only once. The V gene is TRBV7-9, the J gene TRBJ2-3; D is ambiguous. V lost 2 bases and J 2 bases, leaving 8 bases between the germline ends. The CDR3 has 14 residues. The germline CDR1 and CDR2 sequences are SEHNR and FQNEAQ (reference sequence). Here the CDR3 DNA reads TGTGCCAGCAGCTTAAAATTGGCCACAGATACGCAGTATTTT. As protein: CASSLKLATDTQYF. Filled out from reference TRBV7-9 and TRBJ2-3, the complete variable domain reads DTGVSQNPRHKITKRGQNVTFRCDPISEHNRLYWYRQTLGQGPEFLTYFQNEAQLEKSRLLSDRFSAERPKGSFSTLEIQRTEQGDSAMYLCASSLKLATDTQYFGPGTRLTVL.

The V gene is TRBV4-3, the J gene TRBJ2-7, with a tentative D call TRBD2 (5 bases). The CDR3 contains 18 residues. V was clipped by 1 base and J by 4 bases, with 23 bases between them. Germline V gene lookup returns CDR1 LGHNA and CDR2 YSLEER. The CDR3 protein is CASSQGPTGRLRAYEQYF. The CDR3, as DNA: TGCGCCAGCAGCCAAGGGCCCACGGGTCGACTGAGGGCTTACGAGCAGTACTTC.

This chain connects TRBV5-1 to TRBJ2-2, with D possibly TRBD2 on 5 matching bases. Germline lookup yields CDR1 SGHRS and CDR2 YFSETQ. The germline V and J ends were trimmed by 9 bases and 3 bases, with 12 bases remaining between them. The CDR3 contains 13 residues. CDR3 amino acids: CATWTGDTGELFF. CDR3 sequence (DNA): TGCGCCACCTGGACCGGGGACACCGGGGAGCTGTTTTTT.

The V call is TRBV30, the J call TRBJ2-7, with 13 bases matching TRBD2. J lost 6 bases, V lost 1 base, and 3 bases had no gene match. Germline values: CDR1 GTSNPN, CDR2 SVGIG (reference sequence). The CDR3 is 14 residues long. The CDR3 bases are TGTGCCTGGAGTGGACTAGCGGGAGGAGGCGAGCAGTACTTC. This sequence encodes CAWSGLAGGGEQYF.

The V call is TRBV7-2, the J call TRBJ2-3; D not resolved. Germline CDR1 and CDR2: SGHTA and FQGNSA. V lost 4 bases to trimming and J lost 9 bases, with 14 bases between them. This CDR3 is built from 13 residues. Written as DNA, the CDR3 is TGTGCCAGCAGCTCTCGCACCCTAGACACGCAGTATTTT. It is translated as CASSSRTLDTQYF.

The chain uses TRBV5-1 and TRBJ2-7; tentatively, D is TRBD2 (5 bases). Germline CDR1 and CDR2: SGHRS and YFSETQ. Trimming cost V 6 bases and J 3 bases, with 16 bases left between them. This CDR3 region has 14 residues. CDR3 nucleotides: TGCGCCAGCACCCCCACGCCGGGGAGCTACGAGCAGTACTTC. Encoded protein: CASTPTPGSYEQYF. Using reference TRBV5-1 and TRBJ2-7 for the parts outside the CDR3, the full variable domain is KAGVTQTPRYLIKTRGQQVTLSCSPISGHRSVSWYQQTPGQGLQFLFEYFSETQRNKGNFPGRFSGRQFSNSRSEMNVSTLELGDSALYLCASTPTPGSYEQYFGPGTRLTVT.

This sequence joins TRBV7-2 and TRBJ2-2, with 7 bases aligning to TRBD1. The CDR3 is 16 residues long. Germline V gives CDR1 SGHTA, CDR2 FQGNSA. J was trimmed by 1 base and V by 5 bases; bases with no gene match: 7. The DNA of the CDR3 is TGTGCCAGCAGCCCGAGGGGACAGAAGAACACCGGGGAGCTGTTTTTT. Amino acid sequence: CASSPRGQKNTGELFF.

This sequence joins TRBV11-2 and TRBJ2-2; a weak D match, TRBD1 (5 bases). With 1 base removed from V and 0 bases from J, the gap between germline ends came to 15 bases. Germline V gene sequence: CDR1 SGHAT, CDR2 FQNNGV. This CDR3 is built from 18 residues. CDR3 DNA: TGTGCCAGCAGCTTAGGTCTAAGGGGCTCCACGAACACCGGGGAGCTGTTTTTT. Translation: CASSLGLRGSTNTGELFF.

V usage is TRBV3-1 (or the pseudogene TRBV3-2) and J usage is TRBJ2-7, with D hard to call. The V gene's germline CDR1 is LGHDT and CDR2 YNNKEL (reference sequence). V lost 0 bases and J lost 5, with 11 bases in between. The CDR3 contains 14 residues. In nucleotides, the CDR3 is TGTGCCAGCAGCCAAGATGTCAGGTCGAACGAGCAGTACTTC. Its translation: CASSQDVRSNEQYF.

The rearrangement uses TRBV19 and TRBJ2-1, with D perhaps matching TRBD1 (6 bases). This CDR3 comprises 15 residues. V shed 4 bases and J shed 2 bases, with 12 bases lying between them. The germline V gene encodes CDR1 LNHDA and CDR2 SQIVND (reference sequence). The CDR3 sequence: CASSNSQGTYNEQFF. CDR3 DNA sequence: TGTGCCAGTAGTAATTCGCAGGGGACCTACAATGAGCAGTTCTTC. Using reference TRBV19 and TRBJ2-1 for the parts outside the CDR3, the full variable domain is DGGITQSPKYLFRKEGQNVTLSCEQNLNHDAMYWYRQDPGQGLRLIYYSQIVNDFQKGDIAEGYSVSREKKESFPLTVTSAQKNPTAFYLCASSNSQGTYNEQFFGPGTRLTVL.

This sequence joins TRBV10-3 and TRBJ2-1; 13 positions match TRBD2. The CDR3 totals 15 residues. The junction had 5 bases not matched to a gene; V was cut back by 10 bases and J by 2 bases. CDR1 is ENHRY and CDR2 is SYGVKD in the germline V gene. The CDR3 region is CATTSGRFTYNEQFF. CDR3 DNA: TGTGCCACGACTAGCGGGAGGTTCACCTACAATGAGCAGTTCTTC.

A few counts support this clone. V and J are TRBV24-1 and TRBJ1-1; 9 nucleotides agree with TRBD1. Trimming cost V 4 bases and J 1 base; bases outside gene matches: 9. The CDR3 runs 17 residues. CDR1 and CDR2 (germline): KGHDR, SFDVKD. The CDR3 sequence: CATSESPGQGSNTEAFF. CDR3 nucleotides: TGTGCCACCAGTGAGTCCCCGGGACAGGGATCGAACACTGAAGCTTTCTTT.

V usage is TRBV10-3 and J usage is TRBJ1-2, with 8 bases lining up with TRBD1. The CDR3 has 13 amino acids. CDR1 is ENHRY and CDR2 is SYGVKD in the germline V gene. With 10 bases clipped from V and 4 bases from J, the junction kept 8 bases outside the gene matches. The CDR3 protein is CATSQGVAYGYTF. The CDR3 DNA reads TGTGCCACCTCACAGGGGGTAGCCTATGGCTACACCTTC.

The chain employs TRBV10-3 and TRBJ1-5; D remains unclear. CDR1 and CDR2 (germline): ENHRY, SYGVKD. There are 15 residues in the CDR3. V was trimmed by 2 bases and J by 2 bases, leaving 10 bases between them. The CDR3 bases are TGTGCCATCAGTGAGCAAACCGGGGGCAATCAGCCCCAGCATTTT. Its translation is CAISEQTGGNQPQHF.

This rearrangement joins TRBV24-1 to TRBJ2-1, with 13 positions matching TRBD2. The trim removed 3 bases at V and 8 bases at J, leaving 12 bases unmatched. CDR1 is KGHDR and CDR2 is SFDVKD in the germline V gene. The CDR3 length is 18 residues. CDR3 in DNA: TGTGCCACCAGTGATCCGAGACTAGCGGGAGGCCTTAGGGATGAGCAGTTCTTC. This translates into CATSDPRLAGGLRDEQFF.

The chain couples TRBV24-1 to TRBJ2-7; 12 positions match TRBD2. Germline CDR1 is KGHDR and CDR2 is SFDVKD. With V trimmed by 3 bases and J by 3 bases, 8 bases remained unmatched. The CDR3 has 17 amino acids. Here the CDR3 reads CATSDKRLAGVLYEQYF. Here the CDR3 DNA reads TGTGCCACCAGTGATAAAAGACTAGCGGGAGTTCTCTACGAGCAGTACTTC.

The gene calls are TRBV10-3 and TRBJ2-7; 8 positions agree with TRBD1. Looked up from germline, CDR1 is ENHRY and CDR2 is SYGVKD. The V segment lost 3 bases and the J segment 3 bases; nucleotides outside the gene matches: 7. The CDR3 contains 15 residues. The CDR3 DNA reads TGTGCCATCAGTGACCGGAAGACAGGGGACTACGAGCAGTACTTC. It yields the protein CAISDRKTGDYEQYF.